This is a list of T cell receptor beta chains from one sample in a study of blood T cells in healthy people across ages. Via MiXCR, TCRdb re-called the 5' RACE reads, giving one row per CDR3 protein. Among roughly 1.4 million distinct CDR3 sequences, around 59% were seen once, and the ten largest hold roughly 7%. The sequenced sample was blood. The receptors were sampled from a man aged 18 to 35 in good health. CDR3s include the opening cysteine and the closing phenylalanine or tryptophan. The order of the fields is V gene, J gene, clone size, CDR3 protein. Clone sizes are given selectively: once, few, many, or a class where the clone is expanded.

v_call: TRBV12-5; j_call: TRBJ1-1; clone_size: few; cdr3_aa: CASGETGTGNTEAFF
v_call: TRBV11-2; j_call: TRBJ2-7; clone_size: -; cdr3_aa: CASSGTSVYEQYF
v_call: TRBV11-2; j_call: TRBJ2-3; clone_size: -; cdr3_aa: CASGYGGVPSTDTQYF
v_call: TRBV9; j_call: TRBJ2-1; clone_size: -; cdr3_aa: CASTEAVGYSANEQFF
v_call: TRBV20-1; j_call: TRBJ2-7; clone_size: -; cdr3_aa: CSVNDRGSSYEQYF
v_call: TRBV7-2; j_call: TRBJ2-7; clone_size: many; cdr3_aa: CASSAGTGGYEQYF
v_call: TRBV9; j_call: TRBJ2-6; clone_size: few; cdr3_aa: CASSFRQEPRSGANVLTF
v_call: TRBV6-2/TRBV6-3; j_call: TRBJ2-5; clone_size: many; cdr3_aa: CASSYLSETQYF
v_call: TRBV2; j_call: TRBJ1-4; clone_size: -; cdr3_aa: CASNTRNNEKLFF
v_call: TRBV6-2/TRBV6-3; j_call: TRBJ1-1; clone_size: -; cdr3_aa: CASKYIKKDTEAFF
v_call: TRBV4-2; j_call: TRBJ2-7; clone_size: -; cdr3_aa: CASSRGQGASYEQYF
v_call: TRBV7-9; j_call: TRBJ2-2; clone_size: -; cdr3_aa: CASSSSRRTKDTQNTGELFF
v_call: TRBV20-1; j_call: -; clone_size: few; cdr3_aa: CSPTLSVYEQYF
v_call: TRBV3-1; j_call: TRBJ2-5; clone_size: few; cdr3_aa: CASSQDPSGTTWETQYF
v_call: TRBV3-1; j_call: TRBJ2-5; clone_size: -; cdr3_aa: CASSTSSGGAFAQYF
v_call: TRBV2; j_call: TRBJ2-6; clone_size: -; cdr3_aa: CASRVGQGWANVLTF